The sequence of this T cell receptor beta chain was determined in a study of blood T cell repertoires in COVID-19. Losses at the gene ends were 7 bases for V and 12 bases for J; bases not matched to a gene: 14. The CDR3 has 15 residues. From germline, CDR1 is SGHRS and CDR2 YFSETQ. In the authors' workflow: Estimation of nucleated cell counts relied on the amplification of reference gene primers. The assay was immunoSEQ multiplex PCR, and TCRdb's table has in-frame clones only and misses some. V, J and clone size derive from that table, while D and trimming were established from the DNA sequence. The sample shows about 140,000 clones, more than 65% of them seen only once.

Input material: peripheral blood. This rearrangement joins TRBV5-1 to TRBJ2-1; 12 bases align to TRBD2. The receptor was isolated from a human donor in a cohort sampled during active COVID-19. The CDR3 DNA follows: TGCGCCAGCCGGTACCCTAGCGGGGGGGCGGATCCGCAGTTCTTC. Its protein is CASRYPSGGADPQFF.